Listed below are T cell receptor beta chains from one sample, sequenced in a study of identical twins. MiXCR, run by TCRdb on the 5' RACE reads, gives a single entry per CDR3 protein. The sample yields 650,000 to 800,000 distinct CDR3 sequences, 8% to 9% seen once. These same data were also listed under a study on yellow fever vaccine responses in identical twins.

The source material was PBMCs. All receptors derive from a woman under 30 in good health. CDR3s include the opening cysteine and the closing phenylalanine or tryptophan. D genes are given only for firm matches. Expanded clones get a size class; other rows say once, few or many, or leave the size out.

V gene: TRBV4-1; J gene: TRBJ2-7; D gene: NA; clone size: NA; CDR3 DNA: TGCGCCAGCAGCCAAGAAATTAGGCTACTCTACGAGCAGTACTTC; CDR3 protein: CASSQEIRLLYEQYF
V gene: TRBV12-3/TRBV12-4; J gene: TRBJ2-3; D gene: TRBD1; clone size: many; CDR3 DNA: TGTGCCAGCAGTTTCTCCGGGACAGGGGGAGATACGCAGTATTTT; CDR3 protein: CASSFSGTGGDTQYF
V gene: TRBV3-2; J gene: TRBJ1-4; D gene: NA; clone size: few; CDR3 DNA: TGTGCCAGCAGCATTCGGGACAGCCGAAATGAAAAACTGTTTTTT; CDR3 protein: CASSIRDSRNEKLFF
V gene: TRBV24-1; J gene: TRBJ2-1; D gene: TRBD2; clone size: NA; CDR3 DNA: TGTGCCACCGGACCCGGACTAGCGGGAGGGGGCTCCTACAATGAGCAGTTCTTC; CDR3 protein: CATGPGLAGGGSYNEQFF
V gene: TRBV5-1; J gene: TRBJ1-2; D gene: NA; clone size: NA; CDR3 DNA: TGCGCCAGCAGCTTGGGTACTCGCAACTATGGCTACACCTTC; CDR3 protein: CASSLGTRNYGYTF
V gene: TRBV28; J gene: TRBJ1-1; D gene: TRBD1; clone size: few; CDR3 DNA: TGTGCCAGCAGTAAACAGGGGGCACCTGGGGCTTTCTTT; CDR3 protein: CASSKQGAPGAFF
V gene: TRBV28; J gene: TRBJ1-5; D gene: NA; clone size: few; CDR3 DNA: TGTGCCAGCGCCTCTCAACCGGGACTGGAGAATCAGCCCCAGCATTTT; CDR3 protein: CASASQPGLENQPQHF
V gene: TRBV28; J gene: TRBJ2-2; D gene: TRBD2; clone size: NA; CDR3 DNA: TGTGCCAGCAGACCCTTAACTAGCGGGAGTTTCACCGGGGAGCTGTTTTTT; CDR3 protein: CASRPLTSGSFTGELFF
V gene: TRBV10-3; J gene: TRBJ2-2; D gene: NA; clone size: NA; CDR3 DNA: TGTGCCGTGCTTCGGGATGCGAACACCGGGGAGCTGTTTTTT; CDR3 protein: CAVLRDANTGELFF
V gene: TRBV9; J gene: TRBJ2-5; D gene: NA; clone size: few; CDR3 DNA: TGTGCCAGCAGCGTAGGGGGGGGGACAACCCAGTACTTC; CDR3 protein: CASSVGGGTTQYF
V gene: TRBV6-1; J gene: TRBJ2-3; D gene: NA; clone size: few; CDR3 DNA: TGTGCCAGCAGAACAATATCAATCCCAGGGGTCGGTACAGATACGCAGTATTTT; CDR3 protein: CASRTISIPGVGTDTQYF
V gene: TRBV29-1; J gene: TRBJ2-7; D gene: NA; clone size: few; CDR3 DNA: TGCAGCGCCGGGGGCAGGGATGCCTACGAGCAGTACTTC; CDR3 protein: CSAGGRDAYEQYF
V gene: TRBV25-1; J gene: TRBJ2-7; D gene: NA; clone size: few; CDR3 DNA: TGTGCCAGCAGTGAGTCCGTCAGCGGTTACGAGCAGTACTTC; CDR3 protein: CASSESVSGYEQYF
V gene: TRBV11-1; J gene: TRBJ2-3; D gene: TRBD2; clone size: NA; CDR3 DNA: TGTGCCAGCAGCTTAGTGGATAGGACTTCGCGGGAGGCTAGCACAGATACGCAGTATTTT; CDR3 protein: CASSLVDRTSREASTDTQYF
V gene: TRBV4-3; J gene: TRBJ2-5; D gene: TRBD2; clone size: NA; CDR3 DNA: TGCGCCAGCAGCCAAGAGGGAGGGATGGGGAAGACCCAGTACTTC; CDR3 protein: CASSQEGGMGKTQYF
V gene: TRBV12-3/TRBV12-4; J gene: TRBJ2-7; D gene: NA; clone size: once; CDR3 DNA: TGTGCCAGCAGTTTATTGCCAGGGGGGTACAAGCAGTACTTC; CDR3 protein: CASSLLPGGYKQYF
V gene: TRBV5-8; J gene: TRBJ2-6; D gene: NA; clone size: NA; CDR3 DNA: TGTGCCAGCAGCTTGGGACCGGACGGCTCTGGGGCCAACGTCCTGACTTTC; CDR3 protein: CASSLGPDGSGANVLTF
V gene: TRBV7-2; J gene: TRBJ2-1; D gene: NA; clone size: many; CDR3 DNA: TGTGCCAGCAGCCCCGGCGTAGGCTCCTACAATGAGCAGTTCTTC; CDR3 protein: CASSPGVGSYNEQFF
V gene: TRBV5-1; J gene: TRBJ1-4; D gene: TRBD1; clone size: NA; CDR3 DNA: TGCGCCAGCAGCTCAGGGACAGGGGGACTCAATGAAAAACTGTTTTTT; CDR3 protein: CASSSGTGGLNEKLFF
V gene: TRBV7-2; J gene: TRBJ2-7; D gene: TRBD1; clone size: NA; CDR3 DNA: TGTGCCAGCAGTTCCGGGACAGGGGGCATAAGGCAGTACTTC; CDR3 protein: CASSSGTGGIRQYF
V gene: TRBV24-1; J gene: TRBJ1-1; D gene: NA; clone size: many; CDR3 DNA: TGTGCCACCAGTTTGGGCGCGGGGAACACTGAAGCTTTCTTT; CDR3 protein: CATSLGAGNTEAFF
V gene: TRBV5-1; J gene: TRBJ2-1; D gene: NA; clone size: few; CDR3 DNA: TGCGCCAGCAGCTTGGACTGGATCAACAATGAGCAGTTCTTC; CDR3 protein: CASSLDWINNEQFF